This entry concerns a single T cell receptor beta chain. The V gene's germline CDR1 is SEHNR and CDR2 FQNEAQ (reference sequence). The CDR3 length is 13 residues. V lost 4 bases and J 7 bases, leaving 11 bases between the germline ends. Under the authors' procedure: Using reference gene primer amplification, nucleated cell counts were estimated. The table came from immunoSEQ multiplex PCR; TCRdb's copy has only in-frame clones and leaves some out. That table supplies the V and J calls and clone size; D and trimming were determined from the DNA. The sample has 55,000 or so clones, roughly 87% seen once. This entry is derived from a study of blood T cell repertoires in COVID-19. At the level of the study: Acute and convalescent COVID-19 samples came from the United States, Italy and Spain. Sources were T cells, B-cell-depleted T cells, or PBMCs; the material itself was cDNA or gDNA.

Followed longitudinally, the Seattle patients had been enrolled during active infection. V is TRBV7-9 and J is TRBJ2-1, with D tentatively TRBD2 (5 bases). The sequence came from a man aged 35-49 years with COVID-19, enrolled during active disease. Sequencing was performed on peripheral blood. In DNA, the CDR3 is TGTGCCAGCAGCTCTTTACTAGGGAATGAGCAGTTCTTC. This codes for CASSSLLGNEQFF.